The 7 T cell receptor beta chains in this list originate from one sample, sequenced in a study of CD8 T cells in ankylosing spondylitis. TCRdb used MiXCR to reprocess the 5' RACE reads, holding one entry per CDR3 protein. The repertoire holds 250,000 or so distinct CDR3 sequences, with more than 9% as singletons. The material sequenced was blood, either unsorted or a sorted T cell fraction (not recorded which). All receptors derive from a male donor with ankylosing spondylitis or in good health (not recorded which).

This clonotype was recorded at least ten times. The chain employs TRBV5-1 and TRBJ1-1, with no clear D. V was trimmed by 0 bases and J by 4 bases, leaving 10 bases between them. The germline gives CDR1 SGHRS, CDR2 YFSETQ. The CDR3 runs 14 residues. As DNA, the CDR3 is TGCGCCAGCAGCTTGGGTCAGGCCGTCACTGAAGCTTTCTTT. Translated, it gives CASSLGQAVTEAFF.

The rearrangement joins TRBV20-1 to TRBJ1-2; D is uncertain. CDR1 and CDR2 from the germline V gene are DFQATT and SNEGSKA (reference sequence). The CDR3 has 14 amino acids. Trimming removed 3 bases at V and 2 bases at J, with 13 bases between. For the CDR3, the DNA is TGCAGTGCTAGTAACCGACGGACCAACTATGGCTACACCTTC. The encoded protein is CSASNRRTNYGYTF.

In its sample, this clonotype was seen many times. The chain couples TRBV12-3 or TRBV12-4 to TRBJ2-1; perhaps TRBD1 as D (6 bases). CDR3 length equals 11 residues. V lost 2 bases and J 13 bases, leaving 9 bases between the germline ends. Here the CDR3 reads CASSLSDSQFF. DNA of the CDR3: TGTGCCAGCAGTTTATCGGACAGCCAGTTCTTC.

This clonotype has at least ten counts. The V gene is TRBV5-4, the J gene TRBJ2-1; 8 positions agree with TRBD1. The V gene's germline CDR1 is SGHNT and CDR2 YYREEE (reference sequence). Unmatched junction bases numbered 1, after V lost 2 bases and J lost 6 bases. This CDR3 is 13 amino acids long. Here the CDR3 reads CASSFGQGNEQFF. For the CDR3, the DNA is TGTGCCAGCAGCTTCGGACAGGGCAATGAGCAGTTCTTC.

In its sample, this clonotype was seen many times. The gene calls are TRBV7-8 and TRBJ2-7; 13 positions agree with TRBD2. V lost 1 base to trimming and J lost 3 bases; unmatched junction nucleotides: 12. This CDR3 region has 19 residues. Looked up from germline, CDR1 is SGHVS and CDR2 is FQNEAQ. For the CDR3, the DNA is TGTGCCAGCAGCTTAGAGAAATCCACCGGGACTAGCGGGATCTACGAGCAGTACTTC. This sequence encodes CASSLEKSTGTSGIYEQYF.

This clonotype has a count of ten or more. The chain joins TRBV11-2 to TRBJ2-1; D gene unclear. Trimming removed 1 base at V and 0 bases at J, with 10 bases between. Germline V gene sequence: CDR1 SGHAT, CDR2 FQNNGV. This CDR3 is 16 amino acids long. The CDR3: CASSLGRWSSYNEQFF. The CDR3 bases are TGTGCCAGCAGCTTAGGGCGGTGGAGCTCCTACAATGAGCAGTTCTTC.

This clonotype showed up many times. J is TRBJ1-4 and V is TRBV25-1; perhaps TRBD1 as D (5 bases). CDR3 length: 12 amino acids. Germline loops: CDR1 MGHDK, CDR2 SYGVNS. The germline V and J ends were trimmed by 8 bases and 13 bases, with 17 bases remaining between them. CDR3 amino acids: CASLGDGIGLFF. The CDR3 DNA sequence: TGTGCCAGCCTGGGGGACGGAATTGGACTGTTTTTT.